These T cell receptor beta chains were read from a single sample in a study of cytomegalovirus exposure and HLA in healthy donors. The repertoire was sequenced with immunoSEQ multiplex PCR; TCRdb's copy has only in-frame clones and lacks some. The sample spans 150,000 to 200,000 clones; the ten largest clones claim approximately 2.3%. Sequencing was done on a sample of PBMCs. These receptors originate from a man aged 25 to 40 in good health and CMV-seronegative. Both conserved end residues are part of each CDR3. The D gene is left open where the match is weak.

j_call,d_call,v_call,cdr3_aa,cdr3_nt
TRBJ2-7,TRBD2,TRBV5-1,CASSPGLAGGISYEQYF,TGCGCCAGCAGTCCCGGACTAGCGGGAGGGATCTCCTACGAGCAGTACTTC
TRBJ2-5,NA,TRBV29-1,CSVDRLAETQYF,TGCAGCGTTGACCGTCTAGCAGAGACCCAGTACTTC
TRBJ2-4,TRBD2,TRBV5-4,CASSSGTSGREGKNIQYF,TGTGCCAGCAGCTCAGGGACTAGCGGGAGGGAAGGCAAAAACATTCAGTACTTC
TRBJ2-1,TRBD2,TRBV7-8,CASRGASGRWSEQFF,TGTGCCAGCAGAGGAGCTAGCGGGAGGTGGAGTGAGCAGTTCTTC
TRBJ2-1,TRBD1,TRBV11-3,CASSSQGVYEQFF,TGTGCCAGCAGCTCACAGGGGGTCTATGAGCAGTTCTTC
TRBJ1-1,NA,TRBV7-9,CASTPGGGLNTEAFF,TGTGCCAGCACCCCTGGTGGGGGCCTGAACACTGAAGCTTTCTTT
TRBJ1-1,NA,TRBV27,CASSDRGHGLEAFF,TGTGCCAGCAGTGACCGTGGACACGGCCTTGAAGCTTTCTTT
TRBJ2-7,TRBD1,TRBV7-2,CASSSHTRDSSYEQYF,TGTGCCAGCAGTTCCCACACCCGGGACAGCTCCTACGAGCAGTACTTC
TRBJ2-7,NA,TRBV5-1,CASTNSQAEQYF,TGCGCCAGCACTAATTCCCAGGCGGAGCAGTACTTC
TRBJ2-1,TRBD2,TRBV2,CASEGGRSSYNEQFF,TGTGCCAGCGAAGGCGGGAGATCCTCCTACAATGAGCAGTTCTTC
TRBJ1-1,NA,TRBV18,CASSSTGPNTEAFF,TGTGCCAGCTCATCCACAGGCCCGAACACTGAAGCTTTCTTT
TRBJ2-7,NA,TRBV28,CASTTSRGYYEQYF,TGTGCCAGCACCACCTCGAGAGGGTACTACGAGCAGTACTTC
TRBJ1-1,NA,TRBV13,CASSPGLGNTEAFF,TGTGCCAGCAGCCCAGGGTTGGGGAACACTGAAGCTTTCTTT
TRBJ2-7,TRBD2,TRBV4-2,CASSQDWASGRPNEQYF,TGTGCCAGCAGCCAAGATTGGGCTAGCGGGAGGCCCAACGAGCAGTACTTC
TRBJ2-2,NA,TRBV10-2,CASLSGELFF,TGCGCCAGCTTATCCGGGGAGCTGTTTTTT
TRBJ2-3,TRBD2,TRBV19,CASSRIAGDGTDTQYF,TGTGCCAGTAGTAGAATAGCGGGAGACGGGACTGATACGCAGTATTTT
TRBJ2-6,NA,TRBV9,CASSVGAGGANVLTF,TGTGCCAGCAGCGTAGGGGCAGGGGGGGCCAACGTCCTGACTTTC
TRBJ2-6,TRBD2,TRBV27,CASQVAGSGANVLTF,TGTGCCAGCCAAGTAGCGGGATCTGGGGCCAACGTCCTGACTTTC
TRBJ1-2,NA,TRBV6-5,CASSQGVGSGYTF,TGTGCCAGCAGTCAAGGGGTTGGTTCTGGCTACACCTTC
TRBJ2-7,NA,TRBV4-2,CASSQDLINSAYF,TGTGCCAGCAGCCAAGATCTCATTAATAGCGCCTACTTC
TRBJ1-2,NA,TRBV7-2,CASTQGGYNYGYTF,TGTGCCAGCACCCAAGGGGGATACAACTATGGCTACACCTTC
TRBJ1-5,NA,TRBV9,CASSVDGALPMGPQHF,TGTGCCAGCAGCGTAGATGGGGCACTCCCTATGGGGCCCCAGCATTTT
TRBJ2-7,TRBD1,TRBV10-1,CASNKWTGSSYEQYF,TGCGCCAGCAATAAATGGACAGGGAGCTCCTACGAGCAGTACTTC
TRBJ1-1,TRBD1,TRBV2,CASSVGTDRNTEAFF,TGTGCCAGCAGTGTAGGGACAGACAGGAACACTGAAGCTTTCTTT
TRBJ2-3,NA,TRBV5-1,CASSWPDATDTQYF,TGCGCCAGCAGCTGGCCAGATGCAACAGATACGCAGTATTTT
TRBJ1-2,NA,TRBV2,CASSDRVTGYTF,TGTGCCAGCAGTGATCGGGTGACTGGCTACACCTTC
TRBJ1-1,NA,TRBV11-2,CASSFQADMNTEAFF,TGTGCCAGCAGCTTTCAGGCAGATATGAACACTGAAGCTTTCTTT
TRBJ2-2,NA,TRBV27,CASSFYGQIPFANTGELFF,TGTGCCAGCAGTTTTTATGGACAGATCCCGTTCGCGAACACCGGGGAGCTGTTTTTT
TRBJ2-1,TRBD2,TRBV9,CASSGWREGHNEQFF,TGTGCCAGCAGCGGATGGCGGGAGGGTCACAATGAGCAGTTCTTC
TRBJ2-7,NA,TRBV6-6,CATTGVGPYEQYF,TGTGCCACCACAGGAGTAGGACCCTACGAGCAGTACTTC
TRBJ1-2,NA,TRBV5-1,CASSLGRRDLGYTF,TGCGCCAGCAGCTTGGGGCGCAGGGATCTGGGCTACACCTTC
TRBJ2-7,NA,TRBV5-5,CASSFSPGHWAF,TGTGCCAGCAGCTTTTCTCCGGGACATTGGGCTTTC
TRBJ2-5,TRBD2,TRBV5-1,CASSPTSGGQETQYF,TGCGCCAGCAGCCCGACTAGCGGGGGCCAAGAGACCCAGTACTTC
TRBJ2-1,TRBD2,TRBV7-3,CASSHGLAQYNEQFF,TGTGCCAGCAGCCATGGACTAGCACAATACAATGAGCAGTTCTTC
TRBJ2-1,NA,TRBV6-4,CASSDSTSSYNEQFF,TGTGCCAGCAGTGACTCGACTAGCTCCTACAATGAGCAGTTCTTC
TRBJ1-5,TRBD1,TRBV25-1,CASSGGTGNYQPQHF,TGTGCCAGCAGTGGGGGGACAGGGAATTATCAGCCCCAGCATTTT
TRBJ2-1,NA,TRBV28,CASSLLDRSSYNEQFF,TGTGCCAGCAGTTTACTCGACAGGAGCTCCTACAATGAGCAGTTCTTC
TRBJ1-4,NA,TRBV2,CASSPGPRSNEKLFF,TGTGCCAGCAGTCCTGGGCCTCGCTCTAATGAAAAACTGTTTTTT
TRBJ2-5,NA,TRBV10-3,CAISRTVQETQYF,TGTGCCATCAGTCGGACAGTCCAAGAGACCCAGTACTTC
TRBJ2-1,NA,TRBV6-5,CASSYFPDNEQFF,TGTGCCAGCAGTTACTTTCCCGACAATGAGCAGTTCTTC
TRBJ2-3,TRBD1,TRBV10-3,CAIRSTGGSTDTQYF,TGTGCCATCAGGTCGACAGGGGGGTCCACAGATACGCAGTATTTT
TRBJ2-1,NA,TRBV9,CASSGGGREQFF,TGTGCCAGCAGCGGAGGAGGCAGGGAGCAGTTCTTC
TRBJ1-4,TRBD1,TRBV7-9,CASLFFGTGRSTNEKLFF,TGTGCCAGCCTTTTCTTCGGGACAGGGAGATCGACTAATGAAAAACTGTTTTTT
TRBJ2-7,TRBD1,TRBV29-1,CSVAGARTGVVYEQYF,TGCAGCGTAGCTGGGGCCAGGACAGGGGTGGTGTACGAGCAGTACTTC